The T cell receptor (beta chain) described here comes from a study of T-cell memory formation after mild COVID-19. TCRdb called the 5' RACE reads again in MiXCR, with one record for every CDR3 protein. Of approximately 580,000 distinct CDR3 sequences listed, around 20% are singletons. V was pared by 1 base and J by 1 base, with 11 bases between. Germline loops: CDR1 SGDLS, CDR2 YYNGEE. The CDR3 sequence is 15 residues long. The sequence was obtained from an adult woman who had mild COVID-19 (a few samples of this study predate the infection). Cell type and time point are not known. The chain employs TRBV9 and TRBJ1-1; a weak D match, TRBD1 (6 bases). The sample comprised PBMCs or a T cell subset sorted from them (not recorded which). This CDR3 is CASSVQGLENTEAFF. CDR3 nucleotide sequence: TGTGCCAGCAGCGTACAGGGGTTGGAGAACACTGAAGCTTTCTTT.